Below are 8 T cell receptor beta chains sequenced from a single sample in a study of cytomegalovirus exposure and HLA in healthy donors. 13 Jbeta primers and 60 Vbeta primers were used for the PCR. Assay: immunoSEQ multiplex PCR; the TCRdb copy retains only in-frame clones and omits some. The repertoire holds about 160,000 clones, with around 80% as singletons. Sequencing was performed on PBMCs. The origin of the receptors is a girl aged 5-17 years in good health and CMV-seropositive.

The CDR3 sequence is CASRDGTVFNYGYTF. In DNA, the CDR3 is TGTGCCAGCAGAGACGGGACAGTATTTAACTATGGCTACACCTTC. This chain uses TRBV2 with TRBJ1-2, with 7 bases that match TRBD1. This CDR3 has 15 amino acids. J lost 1 base, V lost 6 bases, and 8 bases had no gene match. Germline V gene data show CDR1 as SNHLY and CDR2 as FYNNEI.

The V gene is TRBV4-3, the J gene TRBJ2-3, with 10 bases identical to TRBD2. CDR1 LGHNA and CDR2 YSLEER come from the germline V gene. With V trimmed by 0 bases and J by 3 bases, 6 bases remained unmatched. This CDR3 comprises 17 residues. CDR3 DNA: TGCGCCAGCAGCCAAGATAGCGGGGGGTCTGGGACAGATACGCAGTATTTT. This codes for CASSQDSGGSGTDTQYF.

This clone has just a few counts. CDR3 nucleotides: TGTGCCAGCAGTGAGCTGGGACTAGCGGGAGGGGGTGAGCAGTTCTTC. Protein sequence: CASSELGLAGGGEQFF. The chain is built from TRBV6-4 and TRBJ2-1, with TRBD2 identical over 16 bases. The CDR3 length is 16 residues. CDR1 is MRHNA, CDR2 SNTAGT, per germline. J lost 9 bases, V lost 3 bases, and 5 bases had no gene match.

The chain carries TRBV6-1 and TRBJ1-2; 7 bases are a match to TRBD1. With 4 bases clipped from V and 6 bases from J, the junction kept 2 bases outside the gene matches. This CDR3 spans 12 amino acids. CDR1 MNHNS and CDR2 SASEGT come from the germline V gene. The CDR3 protein is CASSATGDGYTF. CDR3 sequence (DNA): TGTGCCAGCAGTGCTACAGGGGATGGCTACACCTTC.

This chain links TRBV28 with TRBJ1-3, with D possibly TRBD1 on 5 matching bases. With 1 base removed from V and 5 bases from J, the gap between germline ends came to 12 bases. The CDR3 consists of 15 residues. Germline CDR1 MDHEN, CDR2 SYDVKM. This CDR3 is CASSLYGGERNTIYF. Written as DNA, the CDR3 is TGTGCCAGCAGTTTATATGGAGGGGAGAGAAACACCATATATTTT. The full variable domain, with the rest looked up from reference TRBV28 and TRBJ1-3, is DVKVTQSSRYLVKRTGEKVFLECVQDMDHENMFWYRQDPGLGLRLIYFSYDVKMKEKGDIPEGYSVSREKKERFSLILESASTNQTSMYLCASSLYGGERNTIYFGEGSWLTVV.

This clone was counted a few times. CDR3 sequence reads: CASSLTGTGNTIYF. The DNA for the CDR3 is TGCGCCAGCAGCTTGACAGGGACTGGAAACACCATATATTTT. The chain joins TRBV5-1 to TRBJ1-3; possibly TRBD1 for D (6 bases). Germline V gene lookup returns CDR1 SGHRS and CDR2 YFSETQ. This CDR3 comprises 14 residues. Trimming left V 1 base short and J 2 bases short, with 7 bases between.

The rearrangement joins TRBV6-6 to TRBJ1-2; the D gene is possibly TRBD1 (6 bases). Trimming cost V 9 bases and J 8 bases, with 16 bases left between them. This CDR3 region has 12 residues. The germline CDR1 and CDR2 sequences are MNHNY and SVGAGI (reference sequence). CDR3 sequence (DNA): TGTGCCAGTAGACAGGCCCGGAGCGGCTACACCTTC. This sequence encodes CASRQARSGYTF.

The J gene is TRBJ1-1, the V gene TRBV9; D ambiguous. Per germline, CDR1 SGDLS and CDR2 YYNGEE. This CDR3 comprises 13 residues. Trimming left V 4 bases short and J 6 bases short, with 13 bases between. The CDR3 bases are TGTGCCAGCAGCTTGAGGGAGGACGCTGAAGCTTTCTTT. Its translation is CASSLREDAEAFF.